This record looks at one T cell receptor (beta chain) sequence and its context. This sample was taken from a study of blood T cell repertoires in COVID-19. TCRdb's copy holds only in-frame clones and misses some; the assay was immunoSEQ multiplex PCR. Here the sample spans some 120,000 clones, about 80% being singletons. What was sequenced was peripheral blood. The TCR was taken from a man between 65 and 85 years old with active or convalescent COVID-19.

The CDR3 bases are TGTGCCAGTAGGGGGACAGCTTTTAGCAATCAGCCCCAGCATTTT. It yields the protein CASRGTAFSNQPQHF. This rearrangement joins TRBV19 to TRBJ1-5, with 7 bases that match TRBD1. Germline V gene sequence: CDR1 LNHDA, CDR2 SQIVND (reference sequence). The V segment lost 6 bases and the J segment 0 bases; nucleotides outside the gene matches: 5. CDR3 size: 15 residues.